What follows describes a single T cell receptor (beta chain). This CDR3 has 14 residues. Trimming removed 1 base from V and 5 bases from J, with 11 bases in between. Germline V gene data show CDR1 as LNHDA and CDR2 as SQIVND (reference sequence). Original data processing: Reference gene primer amplification yielded estimated nucleated cell counts. Only in-frame clones appear in the TCRdb table, and some are missing; sequencing was by immunoSEQ multiplex PCR. The V and J calls and the clone size are those of that table, but D and trimming were determined from the DNA. The table shows a few hundred thousand clones, with roughly 90% occurring only once. This record comes from a study of blood T cell repertoires in COVID-19. Study as a whole: Sites in the United States, Italy and Spain provided acute and convalescent COVID-19 samples. PBMCs, B-cell-depleted T cells, or T cells were the source of the cDNA or gDNA that made up the material.

The genes are TRBV19 and TRBJ1-2; D not resolved. Sequencing was carried out using peripheral blood. The sequence derives from a man younger than 35 with COVID-19, enrolled during active disease. CDR3 sequence (DNA): TGTGCCAGTAGTATAGGTTCAGGCTATTATGGCTACACCTTC. It yields the protein CASSIGSGYYGYTF. The full variable domain, completed using reference TRBV19 and TRBJ1-2, is DGGITQSPKYLFRKEGQNVTLSCEQNLNHDAMYWYRQDPGQGLRLIYYSQIVNDFQKGDIAEGYSVSREKKESFPLTVTSAQKNPTAFYLCASSIGSGYYGYTFGSGTRLTVV.